The 19 T cell receptor beta chains below all came from one sample that was sequenced in a study of siplizumab effects on memory and regulatory T cells. Cells that made up the mixed lymphocyte reaction were cocultured at 37°C for 5 to 6 days. These receptors lack a known antigen. Clones were sequenced by immunoSEQ multiplex PCR, and TCRdb holds only the in-frame ones, with some missing. The table shows about 18,000 clones, with under 50% occurring only once. The sequenced sample was CFSE-low (dividing) CD4+ T cells sorted from an allogeneic mixed lymphocyte reaction. The receptors were gathered from a human donor in good health; the cells came from an allogeneic mixed lymphocyte reaction.

This chain uses TRBV5-6 with TRBJ2-5, with 9 nucleotides matching TRBD2. This CDR3 spans 18 amino acids. Germline CDR1 is SGHDT and CDR2 is YYEEEE. V trimming: 4 bases; J trimming: 3 bases; junction bases outside the gene matches: 16. The CDR3 region is CASSQGVAGAQGEETQYF. The DNA for the CDR3 is TGTGCCAGCAGCCAGGGAGTAGCGGGGGCTCAGGGGGAAGAGACCCAGTACTTC.

The V and J genes are TRBV6-5 and TRBJ2-3; no reliable D call. Germline V gene lookup returns CDR1 MNHEY and CDR2 SVGAGI. The CDR3 contains 15 residues. V was cut by 4 bases and J by 0 bases, with 11 bases left in between. CDR3 nucleotide sequence: TGTGCCAGCAGTTCCCGGGCAGCTAGCACAGATACGCAGTATTTT. Its translation: CASSSRAASTDTQYF.

This clone has more than one count but fewer than ten. The rearrangement links TRBV18 to TRBJ2-1, with TRBD1 matching 8 bases. This CDR3 is built from 16 residues. Unmatched junction bases numbered 3, after V lost 1 base and J lost 1 base. The germline V gene encodes CDR1 KGHSH and CDR2 LQKENI. CDR3 loop: CASSPQRTGSYNEQFF. Written as DNA, the CDR3 is TGTGCCAGCTCACCACAACGGACAGGGTCCTACAATGAGCAGTTCTTC.

The chain combines TRBV6-5 with TRBJ2-7; the D gene is possibly TRBD1 (6 bases). Trimming shortened V by 6 bases and J by 5 bases, and 17 bases separated the two germline ends. CDR1 MNHEY and CDR2 SVGAGI come from the germline V gene. The CDR3 length is 14 residues. The DNA of the CDR3 is TGTGCCAGCAGACCCTCAGGGGCTCGGGACGAGCAGTACTTC. Translated: CASRPSGARDEQYF.

This chain joins TRBV6-5 and TRBJ2-5; D is tentatively TRBD1 or TRBD2 (5 bases each). The assigned J gene may be wrong: the sequence end matches TRBJ2-7 better. The CDR3 totals 16 residues. CDR1 is MNHEY and CDR2 is SVGAGI in the germline V gene. The CDR3 here is CASSSLLGRKSYEQYF. CDR3 coding DNA: TGTGCCAGCAGTTCCCTCCTGGGACGGAAATCCTACGAGCAGTACTTC.

This clone was counted between two and nine times. This rearrangement joins TRBV10-3 to TRBJ2-3; the D gene could be TRBD1 or TRBD2 (6 bases each). This CDR3 comprises 13 residues. Germline CDR1 ENHRY, CDR2 SYGVKD. V shed 10 bases and J shed 2 bases, with 13 bases lying between them. The CDR3 nucleotides read TGTGCCACAGGACGGGGGCCCACAGATACGCAGTATTTT. This sequence encodes CATGRGPTDTQYF.

The V gene is TRBV7-2, the J gene TRBJ1-2; 11 bases are shared with TRBD1. Germline lookup yields CDR1 SGHTA and CDR2 FQGNSA. The CDR3 covers 14 residues. The junction had 7 bases not matched to a gene; V was cut back by 5 bases and J by 8 bases. The CDR3 reads CASSRGTGGQGYTF. The DNA for the CDR3 is TGTGCCAGCAGCCGAGGGACAGGGGGGCAAGGCTACACCTTC.

This chain uses TRBV28 with TRBJ2-5; no clear D gene. Trimming pared 1 base from V and 5 bases from J, leaving 11 bases between. Per the germline V gene, CDR1 is MDHEN and CDR2 is SYDVKM. This CDR3 comprises 14 residues. This CDR3 reads CASSLSGSRETQYF. The CDR3 nucleotides read TGTGCCAGCAGTTTATCCGGGTCTAGGGAGACCCAGTACTTC.

This chain connects TRBV4-2 to TRBJ1-1; D uncertain. Germline CDR1 is LGHNA and CDR2 is YNFKEQ. V was cut by 0 bases and J by 0 bases, with 14 bases left in between. CDR3 length equals 17 residues. The CDR3: CASSQDLTGVMNTEAFF. CDR3 nucleotides: TGTGCCAGCAGCCAAGATCTAACGGGAGTGATGAACACTGAAGCTTTCTTT.

There are a few counts of this clone. The chain employs TRBV6-5 and TRBJ2-7; 12 bases line up with TRBD2. Germline V gene lookup returns CDR1 MNHEY and CDR2 SVGAGI. V trimming: 6 bases; J trimming: 5 bases; junction bases outside the gene matches: 5. This CDR3 is built from 14 residues. The CDR3 DNA is TGTGCCAGCAGGGCTAGCGGGGGGGACCACGAGCAGTACTTC. It encodes CASRASGGDHEQYF.

This clone was observed a handful of times. V usage is TRBV28 and J usage is TRBJ1-1; D is uncertain. The germline V gene has CDR1 MDHEN and CDR2 SYDVKM. The germline V and J ends were trimmed by 2 bases and 6 bases, with 16 bases remaining between them. The CDR3 is 15 residues long. The CDR3 coding sequence is TGTGCCAGCAGTTTAGTTTCCGGGAACTCTGCTGAAGCTTTCTTT. Amino acid sequence: CASSLVSGNSAEAFF.

The J gene is TRBJ2-7, the V gene TRBV14; TRBD1 agrees at 9 bases. Losses at the gene ends were 3 bases for V and 1 base for J; bases not matched to a gene: 4. This CDR3 is built from 15 residues. CDR1 and CDR2 from the germline V gene are SGHDN and FVKESK. This CDR3 reads CASSHRGTGSYEQYF. CDR3 coding DNA: TGTGCCAGCAGCCATCGAGGGACAGGGTCCTACGAGCAGTACTTC.

The rearrangement links TRBV18 to TRBJ2-5; the D gene is possibly TRBD2 (5 bases). The V end was cut by 5 bases, the J end by 4 bases, with 8 bases between. Germline V gives CDR1 KGHSH, CDR2 LQKENI. The CDR3 consists of 12 residues. The CDR3 nucleotides are TGTGCCAGCTCAGGAGGAGGAGAGACCCAGTACTTC. As protein: CASSGGGETQYF.

This sequence joins TRBV18 and TRBJ2-7, with D perhaps TRBD2 (6 bases). V was cut by 2 bases and J by 4 bases, with 15 bases left in between. The CDR3 runs to 15 residues. The germline CDR1 and CDR2 sequences are KGHSH and LQKENI. The DNA for the CDR3 is TGTGCCAGCTCACCAGAGGGGAATGGGGGGTACGAGCAGTACTTC. It yields the protein CASSPEGNGGYEQYF.

This clone has only a few counts. This chain joins TRBV5-1 and TRBJ1-5; possible D gene TRBD1, 6 bases. Deletions cut 3 bases from V and 9 bases from J, with 19 bases between. Germline V lookup: CDR1 SGHRS, CDR2 YFSETQ. The CDR3 is made up of 15 amino acids. The CDR3 is CASSWGPEAGGPQHF. In nucleotides, the CDR3 is TGCGCCAGCAGCTGGGGGCCCGAAGCGGGAGGGCCCCAGCATTTT.

This clone has a single count. The chain links TRBV5-1 to TRBJ2-7; TRBD2 might be the D (5 bases). Germline V gives CDR1 SGHRS, CDR2 YFSETQ. The length of the CDR3 is 14 residues. Trimming removed 0 bases from V and 6 bases from J, with 13 bases in between. The CDR3, as DNA: TGCGCCAGCAGCTTGGAGGAGGCCCTCCCCGAGCAGTACTTC. This translates into CASSLEEALPEQYF. Full variable domain (missing parts from reference TRBV5-1 and TRBJ2-7): KAGVTQTPRYLIKTRGQQVTLSCSPISGHRSVSWYQQTPGQGLQFLFEYFSETQRNKGNFPGRFSGRQFSNSRSEMNVSTLELGDSALYLCASSLEEALPEQYFGPGTRLTVT.

This clone was observed a few times. The chain carries TRBV7-7 and TRBJ1-5, with 8 positions matching TRBD1. Germline assignment: CDR1 SSHAT and CDR2 FNYEAQ (reference sequence). With V trimmed by 5 bases and J by 7 bases, 10 bases remained unmatched. The CDR3 is 15 residues long. For the CDR3, the DNA is TGTGCCAGCAGCCCCAGGGGGCGCCCCGGACAGCCCCAGCATTTT. Translating it yields CASSPRGRPGQPQHF.

The chain recombines TRBV7-3 with TRBJ2-1; no clear D. The CDR3 loop spans 13 amino acids. The germline V gene has CDR1 SGHTA and CDR2 FQGTGA. V dropped 1 base and J dropped 6 bases, with 7 bases sitting between them. CDR3 residues: CASSLIRSNEQFF. The DNA for the CDR3 is TGTGCCAGCAGCTTAATCCGCAGCAATGAGCAGTTCTTC.

This clone was seen more than once but under ten times. The chain carries TRBV19 and TRBJ2-2; tentatively, D is TRBD1 (5 bases). This CDR3 is built from 13 residues. Germline CDR1 and CDR2: LNHDA and SQIVND (reference sequence). Trimming left V 4 bases short and J 8 bases short, with 11 bases between. CDR3 DNA: TGTGCCAGTAGTAGACAGCCCGGAGGGGAGCTGTTTTTT. Translated: CASSRQPGGELFF.